This TCR beta chain was identified in a study of T cells in Graves' hyperthyroidism and ophthalmopathy. It was RNA transcripts that yielded the amplified TCR beta CDR3 regions. Carried out on the TCR CDR3, a first-round RT-PCR used the HTBI primer set. From the multiplex PCR reads, TCRdb called clonotypes with MiXCR, one entry per CDR3 protein. The table lists 200,000 to 250,000 distinct CDR3 sequences, roughly 15% of them singletons. The junction had 11 bases not matched to a gene; V was cut back by 4 bases and J by 3 bases. Germline V gives CDR1 DFQATT, CDR2 SNEGSKA (reference sequence). The CDR3 runs to 16 residues.

The V call is TRBV20-1, the J call TRBJ2-1; the match to TRBD1 covers 8 bases. The sequencing input was blood. The source of this sequence is a woman aged 18-30 years with Graves' ophthalmopathy. CDR3 in amino acids: CSATTGGQGLYNEQFF. The CDR3 DNA is TGCAGTGCTACAACCGGTGGACAGGGACTCTACAATGAGCAGTTCTTC.